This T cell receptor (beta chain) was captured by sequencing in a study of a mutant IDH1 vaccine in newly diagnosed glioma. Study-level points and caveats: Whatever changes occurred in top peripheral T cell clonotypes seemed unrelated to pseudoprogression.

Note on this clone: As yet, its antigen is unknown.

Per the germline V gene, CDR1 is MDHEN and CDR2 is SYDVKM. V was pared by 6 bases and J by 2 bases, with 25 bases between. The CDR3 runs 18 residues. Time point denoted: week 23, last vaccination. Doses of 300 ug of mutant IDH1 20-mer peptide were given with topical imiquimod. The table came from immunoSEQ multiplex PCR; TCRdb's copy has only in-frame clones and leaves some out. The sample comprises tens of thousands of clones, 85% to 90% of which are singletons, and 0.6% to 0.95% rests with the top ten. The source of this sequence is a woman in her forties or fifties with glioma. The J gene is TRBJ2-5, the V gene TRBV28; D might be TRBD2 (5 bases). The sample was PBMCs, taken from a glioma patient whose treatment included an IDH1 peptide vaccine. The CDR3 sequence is CASSSLIMRAPLQETQYF. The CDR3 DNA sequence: TGTGCCAGCAGCTCTTTGATAATGCGGGCTCCCCTTCAAGAGACCCAGTACTTC. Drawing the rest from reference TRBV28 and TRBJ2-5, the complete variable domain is DVKVTQSSRYLVKRTGEKVFLECVQDMDHENMFWYRQDPGLGLRLIYFSYDVKMKEKGDIPEGYSVSREKKERFSLILESASTNQTSMYLCASSSLIMRAPLQETQYFGPGTRLLVL.